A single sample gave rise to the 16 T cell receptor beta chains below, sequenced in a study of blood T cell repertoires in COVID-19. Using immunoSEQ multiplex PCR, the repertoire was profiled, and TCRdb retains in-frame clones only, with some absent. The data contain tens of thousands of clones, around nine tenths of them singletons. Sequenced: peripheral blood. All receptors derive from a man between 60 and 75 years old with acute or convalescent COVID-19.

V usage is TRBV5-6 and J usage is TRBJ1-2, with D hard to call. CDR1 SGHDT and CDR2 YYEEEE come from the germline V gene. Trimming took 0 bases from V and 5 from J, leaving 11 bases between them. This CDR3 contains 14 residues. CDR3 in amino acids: CASSLGHGSYGYTF. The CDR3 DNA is TGTGCCAGCAGCTTGGGACATGGTAGTTATGGCTACACCTTC.

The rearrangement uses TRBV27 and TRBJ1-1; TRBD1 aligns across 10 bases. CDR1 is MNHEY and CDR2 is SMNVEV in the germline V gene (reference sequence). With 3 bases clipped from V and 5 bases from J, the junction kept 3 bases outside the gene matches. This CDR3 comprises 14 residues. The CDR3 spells CASSLGQGRTEAFF. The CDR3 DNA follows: TGTGCCAGCAGTTTGGGACAGGGGAGGACTGAAGCTTTCTTT.

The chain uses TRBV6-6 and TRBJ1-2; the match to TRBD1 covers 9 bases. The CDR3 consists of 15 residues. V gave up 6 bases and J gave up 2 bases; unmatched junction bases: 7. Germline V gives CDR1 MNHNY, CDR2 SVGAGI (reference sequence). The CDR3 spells CASSRGQGKNYGYTF. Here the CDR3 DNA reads TGTGCCAGCAGCAGGGGACAGGGAAAAAACTATGGCTACACCTTC.

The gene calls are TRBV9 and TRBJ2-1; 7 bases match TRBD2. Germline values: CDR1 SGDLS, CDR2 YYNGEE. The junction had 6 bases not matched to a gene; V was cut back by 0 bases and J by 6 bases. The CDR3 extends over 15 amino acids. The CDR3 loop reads CASSVVIPGGNEQFF. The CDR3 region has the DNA TGTGCCAGCAGCGTAGTAATTCCGGGGGGCAATGAGCAGTTCTTC.

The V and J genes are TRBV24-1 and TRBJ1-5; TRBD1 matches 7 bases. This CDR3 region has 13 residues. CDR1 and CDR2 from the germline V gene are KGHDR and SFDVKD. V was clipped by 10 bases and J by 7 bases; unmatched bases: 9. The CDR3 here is CATARTGEQPQHF. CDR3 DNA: TGTGCCACAGCCCGTACAGGGGAACAGCCCCAGCATTTT.

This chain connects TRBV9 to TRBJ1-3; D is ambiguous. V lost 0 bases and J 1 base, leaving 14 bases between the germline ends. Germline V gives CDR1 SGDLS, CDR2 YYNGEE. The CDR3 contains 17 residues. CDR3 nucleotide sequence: TGTGCCAGCAGCGTAGGGGTGGGGAGCAGGTCTGGAAACACCATATATTTT. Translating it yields CASSVGVGSRSGNTIYF.

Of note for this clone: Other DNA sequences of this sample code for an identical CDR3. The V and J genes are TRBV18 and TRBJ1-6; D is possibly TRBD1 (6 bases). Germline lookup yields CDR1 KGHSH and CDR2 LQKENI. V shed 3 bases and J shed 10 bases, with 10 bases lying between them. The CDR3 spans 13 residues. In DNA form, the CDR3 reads TGTGCCAGCTCACCGAACAGGGACTCACCCCTCCACTTT. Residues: CASSPNRDSPLHF.

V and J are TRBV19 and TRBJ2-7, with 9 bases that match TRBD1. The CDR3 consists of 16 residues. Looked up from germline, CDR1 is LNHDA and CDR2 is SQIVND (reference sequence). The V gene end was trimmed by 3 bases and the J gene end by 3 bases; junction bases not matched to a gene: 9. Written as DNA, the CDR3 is TGTGCCAGTAGTATTCTACAGGGGGCGCGTATCTACGAGCAGTACTTC. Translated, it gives CASSILQGARIYEQYF.

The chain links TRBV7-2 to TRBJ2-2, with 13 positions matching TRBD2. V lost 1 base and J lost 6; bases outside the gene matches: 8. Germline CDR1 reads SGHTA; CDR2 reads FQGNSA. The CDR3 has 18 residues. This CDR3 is CASSLVWGLAGKSGELFF. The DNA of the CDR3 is TGTGCCAGCAGCTTAGTGTGGGGACTAGCGGGGAAATCCGGGGAGCTGTTTTTT. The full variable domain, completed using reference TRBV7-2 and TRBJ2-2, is GAGVSQSPSNKVTEKGKDVELRCDPISGHTALYWYRQSLGQGLEFLIYFQGNSAPDKSGLPSDRFSAERTGGSVSTLTIQRTQQEDSAVYLCASSLVWGLAGKSGELFFGEGSRLTVL.

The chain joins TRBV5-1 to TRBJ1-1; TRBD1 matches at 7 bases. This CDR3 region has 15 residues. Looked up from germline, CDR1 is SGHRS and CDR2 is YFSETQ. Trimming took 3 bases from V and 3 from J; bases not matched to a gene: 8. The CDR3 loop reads CASSWGTGDYTEAFF. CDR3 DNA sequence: TGCGCCAGCAGCTGGGGTACAGGGGACTACACTGAAGCTTTCTTT.

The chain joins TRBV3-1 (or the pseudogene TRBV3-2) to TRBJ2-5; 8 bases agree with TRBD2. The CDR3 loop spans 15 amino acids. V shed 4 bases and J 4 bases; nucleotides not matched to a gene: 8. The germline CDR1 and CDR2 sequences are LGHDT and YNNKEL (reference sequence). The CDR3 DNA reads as TGTGCCAGCAGCCTGCTATCGGGGGGGGGAGAGACCCAGTACTTC. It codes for CASSLLSGGGETQYF.

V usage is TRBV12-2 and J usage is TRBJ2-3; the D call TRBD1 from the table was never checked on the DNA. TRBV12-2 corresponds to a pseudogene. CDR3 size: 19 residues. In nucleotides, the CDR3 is TGTGCAAGTCGCTTTCGACACCCCAAACGAACACCTAGCACAGATACGCAGTATTTT. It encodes CASRFRHPKRTPSTDTQYF.

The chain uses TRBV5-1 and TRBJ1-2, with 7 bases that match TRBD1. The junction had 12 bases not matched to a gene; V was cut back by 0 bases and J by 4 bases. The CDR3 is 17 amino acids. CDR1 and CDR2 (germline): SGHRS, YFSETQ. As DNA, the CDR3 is TGCGCCAGCAGCTTGGCCGTGACAGGGAGGCTAGGCTATGGCTACACCTTC. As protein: CASSLAVTGRLGYGYTF.

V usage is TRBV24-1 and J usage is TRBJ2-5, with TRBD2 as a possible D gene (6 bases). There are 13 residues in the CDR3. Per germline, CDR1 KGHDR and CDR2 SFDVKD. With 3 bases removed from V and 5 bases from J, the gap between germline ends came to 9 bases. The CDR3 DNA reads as TGTGCCACCAGTGATCGGAGGGGTGAGACCCAGTACTTC. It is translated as CATSDRRGETQYF.

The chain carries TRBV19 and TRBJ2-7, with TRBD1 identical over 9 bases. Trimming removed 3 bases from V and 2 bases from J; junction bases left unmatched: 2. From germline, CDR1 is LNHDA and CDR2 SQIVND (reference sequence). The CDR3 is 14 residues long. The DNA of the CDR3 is TGTGCCAGTAGTATCACAGGGGGCCCCTACGAGCAGTACTTC. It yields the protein CASSITGGPYEQYF.

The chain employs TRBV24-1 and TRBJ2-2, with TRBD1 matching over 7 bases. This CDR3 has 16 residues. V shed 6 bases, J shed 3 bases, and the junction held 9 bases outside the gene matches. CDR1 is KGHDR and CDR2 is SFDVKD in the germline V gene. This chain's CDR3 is CATSSADRFYTGELFF. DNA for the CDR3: TGTGCCACCAGTTCGGCGGACAGGTTCTACACCGGGGAGCTGTTTTTT.